The 13 T cell receptor beta chains in this list originate from one sample, sequenced in a study of blood T cell repertoires in COVID-19. The table came from immunoSEQ multiplex PCR; TCRdb's copy has only in-frame clones and leaves some out. Among about 160,000 clones listed, more than 75% were seen once. Source material: peripheral blood. The origin of the receptors is a man aged 40-49 years with acute or convalescent COVID-19.

This clone turned up a few times. The J gene is TRBJ1-1, the V gene TRBV19; TRBD1 agrees at 7 bases. V lost 5 bases to trimming and J lost 12 bases; unmatched junction nucleotides: 12. The CDR3 covers 13 residues. CDR1 LNHDA and CDR2 SQIVND come from the germline V gene (reference sequence). The CDR3 DNA is TGTGCCAGTAGTCCCACAGGGGTGAGCTTAACTTTCTTT. Protein product: CASSPTGVSLTFF.

The chain recombines TRBV5-1 with TRBJ2-3; 9 bases are shared with TRBD2. V lost 4 bases and J lost 2; bases outside the gene matches: 8. This CDR3 contains 16 residues. Germline V gene data show CDR1 as SGHRS and CDR2 as YFSETQ. The CDR3 sequence is CASSPGKRGVTDTQYF. The CDR3 DNA is TGCGCCAGCAGCCCGGGGAAGCGGGGGGTCACAGATACGCAGTATTTT.

The chain combines TRBV7-9 with TRBJ2-5; the match to TRBD1 covers 8 bases. V shed 3 bases, J shed 6 bases, and the junction held 12 bases outside the gene matches. This CDR3 has 16 residues. In germline, CDR1 is SEHNR, CDR2 FQNEAQ (reference sequence). CDR3 coding DNA: TGTGCCAGCAGCTTTCTCGAGACAGGGGCTTCGCAGACCCAGTACTTC. It specifies CASSFLETGASQTQYF. Full variable domain (missing parts from reference TRBV7-9 and TRBJ2-5): DTGVSQNPRHKITKRGQNVTFRCDPISEHNRLYWYRQTLGQGPEFLTYFQNEAQLEKSRLLSDRFSAERPKGSFSTLEIQRTEQGDSAMYLCASSFLETGASQTQYFGPGTRLLVL.

This sequence joins TRBV19 and TRBJ2-3, with TRBD2 identical over 10 bases. The germline V gene encodes CDR1 LNHDA and CDR2 SQIVND (reference sequence). The V and J ends lost 8 bases and 1 base, in that order; junction bases with no gene match: 9. The CDR3 has 16 residues. CDR3 sequence: CASSEAGGLRTDTQYF. CDR3 bases: TGTGCCAGTTCCGAAGCGGGGGGGCTGCGCACAGATACGCAGTATTTT. Supplemented by reference TRBV19 and TRBJ2-3, the full variable domain reads DGGITQSPKYLFRKEGQNVTLSCEQNLNHDAMYWYRQDPGQGLRLIYYSQIVNDFQKGDIAEGYSVSREKKESFPLTVTSAQKNPTAFYLCASSEAGGLRTDTQYFGPGTRLTVL.

J is TRBJ1-6 and V is TRBV7-9, with 8 bases fitting TRBD1. Germline lookup yields CDR1 SEHNR and CDR2 FQNEAQ (reference sequence). With V trimmed by 5 bases and J by 7 bases, 4 bases remained unmatched. The CDR3 is 14 amino acids. The CDR3 here is CASSHRDRNSPLHF. The CDR3 DNA is TGTGCCAGCAGCCACCGGGACAGGAATTCACCCCTCCACTTT.

The gene calls are TRBV18 and TRBJ1-6, with TRBD1 matching over 10 bases. With V trimmed by 3 bases and J by 5 bases, 4 bases remained unmatched. The CDR3 totals 16 residues. Germline CDR1 is KGHSH and CDR2 is LQKENI. The CDR3 DNA follows: TGTGCCAGCTCACCTATGGACAGGGGGAATAATTCACCCCTCCACTTT. Protein product: CASSPMDRGNNSPLHF.

The genes are TRBV13 and TRBJ2-7, with 8 bases fitting TRBD1. CDR3 length: 17 residues. The V gene end was trimmed by 0 bases and the J gene end by 2 bases; junction bases not matched to a gene: 9. The germline gives CDR1 PRHDT, CDR2 FYEKMQ (reference sequence). CDR3 nucleotides: TGTGCCAGCAGCTTAGGCCAAGGACAGGGTATCCCCTACGAGCAGTACTTC. This gives the protein CASSLGQGQGIPYEQYF.

In its sample, this clone was seen a few times. The V gene is TRBV2, the J gene TRBJ1-4; the D gene is possibly TRBD1 (6 bases). Per the germline V gene, CDR1 is SNHLY and CDR2 is FYNNEI. The CDR3 extends over 15 amino acids. The ends were cut back, 4 bases at V and 7 bases at J, with 16 bases in the middle. The CDR3 DNA reads as TGTGCCAGCAGTGTTGCCCAGGGGAAGAGTGAAAAACTGTTTTTT. The encoded protein is CASSVAQGKSEKLFF.

This chain connects TRBV10-3 to TRBJ1-1, with 10 positions matching TRBD1. The germline gives CDR1 ENHRY, CDR2 SYGVKD. The CDR3 is 14 residues long. The V segment lost 10 bases and the J segment 11 bases; nucleotides outside the gene matches: 16. The CDR3: CASKSTGGVDLAFF. CDR3 bases: TGTGCCAGTAAGTCGACAGGGGGCGTTGATTTGGCTTTCTTT.

The V call is TRBV4-3, the J call TRBJ2-7, with 8 nucleotides matching TRBD1. In germline, CDR1 is LGHNA, CDR2 YSLEER. The junction had 8 bases not matched to a gene; V was cut back by 0 bases and J by 4 bases. The CDR3 has 16 residues. CDR3 DNA sequence: TGCGCCAGCAGCCAAGATCGATTCGGACAGGGATACGAGCAGTACTTC. Translation: CASSQDRFGQGYEQYF.

The chain employs TRBV10-2 and TRBJ1-5, with 9 bases lining up with TRBD1. CDR1 and CDR2 from the germline V gene are WSHSY and SAAADI. There are 16 residues in the CDR3. After removal of 3 bases from V and 6 bases from J, the junction contained 9 bases not matched to a gene. The CDR3 sequence: CASSDTGGYGGQPQHF. The CDR3 nucleotides are TGCGCCAGCAGTGACACAGGGGGCTATGGAGGTCAGCCCCAGCATTTT.

The gene calls are TRBV4-3 and TRBJ1-5, with D perhaps matching TRBD1 (5 bases). The CDR3 is made up of 15 amino acids. The germline V and J ends were trimmed by 3 bases and 7 bases, with 16 bases remaining between them. The germline V gene encodes CDR1 LGHNA and CDR2 YSLEER. CDR3 in amino acids: CASSHTNLPGQPQHF. In DNA, the CDR3 is TGCGCCAGCAGCCACACCAATCTACCAGGGCAGCCCCAGCATTTT.

Comment on this clone: The same CDR3 is also encoded by other DNA sequences in this sample. The chain employs TRBV18 and TRBJ1-1; possibly TRBD1 for D (6 bases). The CDR3 loop spans 14 amino acids. V gave up 3 bases and J gave up 0 bases, with 8 bases separating them. Germline V gene data show CDR1 as KGHSH and CDR2 as LQKENI. The CDR3 nucleotides are TGTGCCAGCTCACCCGACAGGATGAACACTGAAGCTTTCTTT. It encodes CASSPDRMNTEAFF.